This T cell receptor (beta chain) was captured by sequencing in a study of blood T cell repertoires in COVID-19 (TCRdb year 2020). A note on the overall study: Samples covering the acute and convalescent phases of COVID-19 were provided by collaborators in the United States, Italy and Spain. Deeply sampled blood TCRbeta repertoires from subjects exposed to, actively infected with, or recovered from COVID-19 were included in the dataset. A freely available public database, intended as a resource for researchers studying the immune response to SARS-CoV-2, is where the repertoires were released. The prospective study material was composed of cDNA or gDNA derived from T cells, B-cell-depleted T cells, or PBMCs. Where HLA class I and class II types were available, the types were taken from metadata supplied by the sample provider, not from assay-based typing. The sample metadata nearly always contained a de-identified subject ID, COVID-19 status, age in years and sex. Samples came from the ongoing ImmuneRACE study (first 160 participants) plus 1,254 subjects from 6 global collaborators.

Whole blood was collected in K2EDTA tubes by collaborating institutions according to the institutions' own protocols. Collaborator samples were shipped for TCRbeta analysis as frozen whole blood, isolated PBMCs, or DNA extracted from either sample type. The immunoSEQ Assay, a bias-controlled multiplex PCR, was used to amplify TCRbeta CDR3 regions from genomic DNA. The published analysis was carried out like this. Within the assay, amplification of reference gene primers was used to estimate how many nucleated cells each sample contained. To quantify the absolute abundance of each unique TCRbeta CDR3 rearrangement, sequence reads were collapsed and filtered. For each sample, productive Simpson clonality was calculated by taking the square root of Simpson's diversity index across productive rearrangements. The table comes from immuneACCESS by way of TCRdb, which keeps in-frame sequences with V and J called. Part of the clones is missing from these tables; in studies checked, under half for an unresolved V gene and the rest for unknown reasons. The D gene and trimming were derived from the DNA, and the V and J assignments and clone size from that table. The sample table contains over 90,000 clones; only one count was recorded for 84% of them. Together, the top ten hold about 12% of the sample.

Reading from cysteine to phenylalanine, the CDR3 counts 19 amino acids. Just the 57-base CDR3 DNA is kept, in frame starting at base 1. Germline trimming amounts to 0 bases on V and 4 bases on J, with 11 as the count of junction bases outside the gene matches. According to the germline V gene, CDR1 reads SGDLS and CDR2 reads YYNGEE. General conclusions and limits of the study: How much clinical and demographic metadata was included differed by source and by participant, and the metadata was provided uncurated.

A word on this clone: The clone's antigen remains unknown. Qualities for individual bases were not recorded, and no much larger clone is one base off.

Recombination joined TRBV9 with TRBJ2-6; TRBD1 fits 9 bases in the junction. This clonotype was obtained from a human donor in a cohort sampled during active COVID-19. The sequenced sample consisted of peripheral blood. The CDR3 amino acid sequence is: CASSVEGTGRFNGANVLTF. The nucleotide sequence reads TGTGCCAGCAGCGTAGAAGGGACAGGGAGATTCAACGGGGCCAACGTCCTGACTTTC.